The clone carrying this T cell receptor beta chain was counted a few times. The CDR3 consists of 19 residues. V trimming: 0 bases; J trimming: 3 bases; junction bases outside the gene matches: 14. Germline CDR1 and CDR2: MRHNA and SNTAGT. The data originate from a study of T-cell reconstitution after alpha-beta-depleted transplantation in children. Preparation of the TCRbeta library was carried out with unique molecular identifiers. TCRdb redid the calling of the PCR reads with MiXCR, one entry per CDR3 protein. The sample yields about 410,000 distinct CDR3 sequences, about a fifth seen once. The chain combines TRBV6-4 with TRBJ2-7; 10 nucleotides match TRBD2. The TCR originated in a human donor who donated a stem cell graft to a child with acute myeloid leukemia. Sequences were derived from PBMCs from the stem cell graft donor, sampled from the stem cell graft. The CDR3 sequence: CASSDSKRLAGPPGYEQYF. For the CDR3, the DNA is TGTGCCAGCAGTGACTCGAAGCGACTAGCGGGCCCCCCCGGCTACGAGCAGTACTTC.